Below, 19 T cell receptor beta chains from the same sample are listed, as sequenced in a study of glioma-infiltrating T cells after dendritic cell vaccination. TCRdb's copy holds only in-frame clones and misses some; the assay was immunoSEQ multiplex PCR. The sample holds tens of thousands of clones; over 75% are singletons and the top ten take over 2.5%. The sequenced sample was blood, obtained before dendritic cell vaccination. The source is a human donor with glioblastoma.

The rearrangement links TRBV4-3 to TRBJ1-2; the D gene is possibly TRBD1 (5 bases). CDR3 size: 13 residues. The V gene lost 4 bases and the J gene lost 8 bases, with 14 bases spanning the gap. Looked up from germline, CDR1 is LGHNA and CDR2 is YSLEER. The CDR3: CASSRTQGGGYTF. The CDR3 nucleotides read TGCGCCAGCAGCCGAACCCAGGGAGGCGGCTACACCTTC.

The chain combines TRBV13 with TRBJ1-1; a weak D match, TRBD1 (5 bases). This CDR3 spans 14 amino acids. V lost 1 base and J 4 bases, leaving 10 bases between the germline ends. Germline V gene sequence: CDR1 PRHDT, CDR2 FYEKMQ (reference sequence). The CDR3 sequence: CASSLEGVGTEAFF. The CDR3 nucleotides are TGTGCCAGCAGCTTAGAAGGGGTGGGCACTGAAGCTTTCTTT. Based on the CDR3 plus reference TRBV13 and TRBJ1-1, the full variable domain is AAGVIQSPRHLIKEKRETATLKCYPIPRHDTVYWYQQGPGQDPQFLISFYEKMQSDKGSIPDRFSAQQFSDYHSELNMSSLELGDSALYFCASSLEGVGTEAFFGQGTRLTVV.

The chain carries TRBV30 and TRBJ2-1; D perhaps matches TRBD1 (6 bases). V lost 2 bases and J 8 bases, leaving 13 bases between the germline ends. The CDR3 has 13 amino acids. CDR1 and CDR2 from the germline V gene are GTSNPN and SVGIG (reference sequence). The CDR3 nucleotides are TGTGCCTGGAGTCCAACCGGACAGTATGAGCAGTTCTTC. Amino acids: CAWSPTGQYEQFF.

This chain joins TRBV12-5 and TRBJ1-2, with TRBD1 matching over 8 bases. The CDR3 spans 13 residues. V was pared by 6 bases and J by 6 bases, with 6 bases of the junction left unmatched. Germline V gene sequence: CDR1 LGHNT, CDR2 FRNRAP. The CDR3 loop is CASGQGARDGYTF. The CDR3 region has the DNA TGTGCTAGTGGCCAGGGGGCGAGGGATGGCTACACCTTC. The full variable domain, rest sourced from reference TRBV12-5 and TRBJ1-2, is DARVTQTPRHKVTEMGQEVTMRCQPILGHNTVFWYRQTMMQGLELLAYFRNRAPLDDSGMPKDRFSAEMPDATLATLKIQPSEPRDSAVYFCASGQGARDGYTFGSGTRLTVV.

This sequence joins TRBV25-1 and TRBJ2-4, with D possibly TRBD1 on 6 matching bases. V was clipped by 3 bases and J by 5 bases, with 17 bases between them. The germline gives CDR1 MGHDK, CDR2 SYGVNS. The CDR3 loop spans 16 amino acids. CDR3 residues: CASSDSRGPTQNIQYF. The DNA for the CDR3 is TGTGCCAGCAGTGACTCCAGGGGCCCTACACAAAACATTCAGTACTTC.

This clone showed up just a few times. This chain joins TRBV19 and TRBJ1-1; D is uncertain. Trimming cost V 8 bases and J 1 base, with 14 bases left between them. Germline V lookup: CDR1 LNHDA, CDR2 SQIVND (reference sequence). The CDR3 contains 14 residues. CDR3 sequence: CASGEGFENTEAFF. For the CDR3, the DNA is TGTGCCAGTGGTGAGGGTTTCGAGAACACTGAAGCTTTCTTT.

The CDR3 bases are TGCGCCAGCAGCTCAGAATCAACAGGGGGACCAGAAGCTTTCTTT. Amino acid sequence: CASSSESTGGPEAFF. V usage is TRBV5-1 and J usage is TRBJ1-1; 8 bases are shared with TRBD1. The CDR3 extends over 15 amino acids. Germline values: CDR1 SGHRS, CDR2 YFSETQ. V gave up 3 bases and J gave up 8 bases; unmatched junction bases: 12.

The chain has TRBV5-1 and TRBJ1-1, with D hard to call. Trimming removed 0 bases at V and 5 bases at J, with 11 bases between. Per the germline V gene, CDR1 is SGHRS and CDR2 is YFSETQ. The CDR3 consists of 14 residues. DNA of the CDR3: TGCGCCAGCAGCTTGGCCGGGGATGAGACTGAAGCTTTCTTT. Translation gives CASSLAGDETEAFF.

This sequence joins TRBV2 and TRBJ2-2; TRBD2 might be the D (6 bases). This CDR3 is built from 14 residues. The germline V and J ends were trimmed by 6 bases and 4 bases, with 12 bases remaining between them. Germline loops: CDR1 SNHLY, CDR2 FYNNEI. CDR3 loop: CASREGGSTGELFF. In nucleotides, the CDR3 is TGTGCCAGCAGGGAGGGCGGTAGCACCGGGGAGCTGTTTTTT. Full variable domain (missing parts from reference TRBV2 and TRBJ2-2): EPEVTQTPSHQVTQMGQEVILRCVPISNHLYFYWYRQILGQKVEFLVSFYNNEISEKSEIFDDQFSVERPDGSNFTLKIRSTKLEDSAMYFCASREGGSTGELFFGEGSRLTVL.

The table lists this clone with many counts. The chain couples TRBV10-3 to TRBJ2-1; 8 bases match TRBD1. The junction had 7 bases not matched to a gene; V was cut back by 4 bases and J by 2 bases. The CDR3 sequence is 16 residues long. CDR1 ENHRY and CDR2 SYGVKD come from the germline V gene. Here the CDR3 reads CAISAEGQGTYNEQFF. The CDR3 DNA reads as TGTGCCATCAGTGCCGAAGGACAGGGCACCTACAATGAGCAGTTCTTC.

This clone appeared once. The chain carries TRBV5-1 and TRBJ2-5; a possible D gene is TRBD1 (6 bases). In germline, CDR1 is SGHRS, CDR2 YFSETQ. V gave up 4 bases and J gave up 0 bases, with 16 bases separating them. This CDR3 has 16 residues. CDR3 coding DNA: TGCGCCAGCAGCCTAGGACAGTTTTTGTACCAAGAGACCCAGTACTTC. It specifies CASSLGQFLYQETQYF.

V is TRBV7-2 and J is TRBJ1-2, with D possibly TRBD1 on 5 matching bases. This CDR3 has 14 residues. V lost 2 bases to trimming and J lost 6 bases, with 13 bases between them. Germline V gene lookup returns CDR1 SGHTA and CDR2 FQGNSA. CDR3 in DNA: TGTGCCAGCAGCTTACGCCCAGGGTCCCATGGCTACACCTTC. Translating gives CASSLRPGSHGYTF.

V usage is TRBV7-2 and J usage is TRBJ2-7; TRBD1 matches 8 bases. This CDR3 has 16 residues. The germline V gene has CDR1 SGHTA and CDR2 FQGNSA. V lost 0 bases to trimming and J lost 6 bases; unmatched junction nucleotides: 10. For the CDR3, the DNA is TGTGCCAGCAGCTTAGCCTCCAGGGGGCGGTCGAGCGAGCAGTACTTC. Translating gives CASSLASRGRSSEQYF.

This chain links TRBV19 with TRBJ2-7, with a tentative D call TRBD2 (7 bases). Germline V lookup: CDR1 LNHDA, CDR2 SQIVND (reference sequence). This CDR3 has 14 residues. V was clipped by 3 bases and J by 5 bases, with 14 bases between them. CDR3 DNA: TGTGCCAGTAGTATCCTAGGGGGGGCCGACGAGCAGTACTTC. Translation: CASSILGGADEQYF.

The chain recombines TRBV7-2 with TRBJ2-5, with 7 bases aligning to TRBD1. CDR3 length equals 13 residues. Germline assignment: CDR1 SGHTA and CDR2 FQGNSA. The V gene end was trimmed by 1 base and the J gene end by 6 bases; junction bases not matched to a gene: 2. The CDR3 DNA follows: TGTGCCAGCAGCTTAGGGGACAGACAGACCCAGTACTTC. Its protein product is CASSLGDRQTQYF.

The chain uses TRBV18 and TRBJ1-1, with D perhaps matching TRBD1 (6 bases). Trimming left V 4 bases short and J 3 bases short, with 12 bases between. The CDR3 sequence is 14 residues long. Germline V gives CDR1 KGHSH, CDR2 LQKENI. The CDR3 spells CASSLQGRDTEAFF. DNA of the CDR3: TGTGCCAGCTCACTGCAGGGGCGGGACACTGAAGCTTTCTTT.

The chain carries TRBV21-1 and TRBJ2-3; the tabulated D call, TRBD1, remains unverified against the DNA. TRBV21-1 is designated a pseudogene. The CDR3 sequence is 14 residues long. CDR3 nucleotides: TGTGCCAGCAGGGGCCACCAGAGCACAGATACGCAGTATTTT. Its protein is CASRGHQSTDTQYF.

This clone was picked up one time. The rearrangement uses TRBV2 and TRBJ2-7, with TRBD2 identical over 7 bases. Germline V gene data show CDR1 as SNHLY and CDR2 as FYNNEI. J was trimmed by 5 bases and V by 6 bases; bases with no gene match: 7. This CDR3 spans 13 amino acids. Here the CDR3 DNA reads TGTGCCAGCAGGGCGGGGGTGTGGGACGAGCAGTACTTC. This encodes CASRAGVWDEQYF.

The chain combines TRBV29-1 with TRBJ2-3, with 8 bases lining up with TRBD2. Germline loops: CDR1 SQVTM, CDR2 ANQGSEA. V gave up 4 bases and J gave up 1 base; unmatched junction bases: 4. The CDR3 sequence is 14 residues long. Here the CDR3 DNA reads TGCAGCGTTGGGAGTAGCGGGGGCACAGATACGCAGTATTTT. It is translated as CSVGSSGGTDTQYF.